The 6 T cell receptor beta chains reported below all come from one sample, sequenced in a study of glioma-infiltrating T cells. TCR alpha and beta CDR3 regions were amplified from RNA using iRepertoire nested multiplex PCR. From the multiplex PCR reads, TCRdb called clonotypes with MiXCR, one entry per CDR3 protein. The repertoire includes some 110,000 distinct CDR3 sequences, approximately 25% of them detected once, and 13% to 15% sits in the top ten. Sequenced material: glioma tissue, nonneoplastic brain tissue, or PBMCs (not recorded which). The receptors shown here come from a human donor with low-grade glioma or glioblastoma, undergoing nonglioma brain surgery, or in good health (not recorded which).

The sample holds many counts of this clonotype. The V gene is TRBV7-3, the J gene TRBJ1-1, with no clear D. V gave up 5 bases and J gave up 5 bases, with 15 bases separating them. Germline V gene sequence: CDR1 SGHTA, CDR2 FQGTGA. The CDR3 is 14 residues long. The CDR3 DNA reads TGTGCCAGCAGCCCCTCCGGCATGAGGACTGAAGCTTTCTTT. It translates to CASSPSGMRTEAFF.

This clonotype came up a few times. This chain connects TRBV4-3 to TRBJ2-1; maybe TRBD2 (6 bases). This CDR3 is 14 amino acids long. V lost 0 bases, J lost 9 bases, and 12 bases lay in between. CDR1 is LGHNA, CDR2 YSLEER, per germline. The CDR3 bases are TGCGCCAGCAGCCAAGATCCCCTTAGCGGTGAGCAGTTCTTC. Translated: CASSQDPLSGEQFF.

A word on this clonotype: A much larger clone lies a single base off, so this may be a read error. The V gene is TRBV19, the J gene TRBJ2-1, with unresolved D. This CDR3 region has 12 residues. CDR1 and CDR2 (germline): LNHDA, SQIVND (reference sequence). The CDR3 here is CANSTSYNEQFF. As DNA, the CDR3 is TGTGCCAATAGTACTTCCTACAATGAGCAGTTCTTC.

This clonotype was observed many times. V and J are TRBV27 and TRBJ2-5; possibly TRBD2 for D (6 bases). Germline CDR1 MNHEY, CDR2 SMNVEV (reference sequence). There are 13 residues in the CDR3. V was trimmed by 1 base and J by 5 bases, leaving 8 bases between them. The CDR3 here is CASSLWRAETQYF. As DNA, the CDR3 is TGTGCCAGCAGTTTATGGAGGGCGGAGACCCAGTACTTC.

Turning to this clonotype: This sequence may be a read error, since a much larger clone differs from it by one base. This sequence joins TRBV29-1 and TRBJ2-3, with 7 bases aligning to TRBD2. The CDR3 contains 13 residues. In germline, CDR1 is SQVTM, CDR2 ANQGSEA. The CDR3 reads CSVGGLLTDTQCF. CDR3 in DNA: TGCAGCGTCGGGGGACTACTCACAGATACGCAGTGTTTT.

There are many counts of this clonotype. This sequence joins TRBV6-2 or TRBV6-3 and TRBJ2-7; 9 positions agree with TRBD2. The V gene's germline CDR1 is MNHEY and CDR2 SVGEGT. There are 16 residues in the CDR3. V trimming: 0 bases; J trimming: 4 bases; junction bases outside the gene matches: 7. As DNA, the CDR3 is TGTGCCAGCAGTTACTCGGCTAGCGGGATACATTACGAGCAGTACTTC. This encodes CASSYSASGIHYEQYF.